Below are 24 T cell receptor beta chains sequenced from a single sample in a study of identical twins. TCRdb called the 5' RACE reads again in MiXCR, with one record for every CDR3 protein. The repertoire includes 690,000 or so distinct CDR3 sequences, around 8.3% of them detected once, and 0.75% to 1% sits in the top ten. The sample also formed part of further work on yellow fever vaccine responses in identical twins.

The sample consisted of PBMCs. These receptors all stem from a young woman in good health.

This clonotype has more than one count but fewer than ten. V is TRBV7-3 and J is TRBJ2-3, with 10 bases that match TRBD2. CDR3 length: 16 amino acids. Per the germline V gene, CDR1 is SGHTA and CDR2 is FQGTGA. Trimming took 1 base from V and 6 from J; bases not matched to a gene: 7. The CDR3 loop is CASSLNSGGTTDTQYF. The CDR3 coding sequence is TGTGCCAGCAGCTTAAATAGCGGGGGGACTACTGATACGCAGTATTTT.

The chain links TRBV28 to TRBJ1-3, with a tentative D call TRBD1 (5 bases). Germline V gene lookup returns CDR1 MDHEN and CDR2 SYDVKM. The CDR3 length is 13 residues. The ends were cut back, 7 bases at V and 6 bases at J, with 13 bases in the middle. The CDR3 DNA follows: TGTGCCAGCAATCAGGGACCAGAAAACACCATATATTTT. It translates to CASNQGPENTIYF.

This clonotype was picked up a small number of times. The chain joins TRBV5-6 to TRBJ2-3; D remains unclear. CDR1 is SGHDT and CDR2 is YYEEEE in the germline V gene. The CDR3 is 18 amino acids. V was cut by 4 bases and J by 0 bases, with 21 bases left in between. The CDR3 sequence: CASSPRVGSVTSTDTQYF. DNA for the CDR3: TGTGCCAGCAGCCCAAGGGTTGGCTCCGTGACTAGCACAGATACGCAGTATTTT.

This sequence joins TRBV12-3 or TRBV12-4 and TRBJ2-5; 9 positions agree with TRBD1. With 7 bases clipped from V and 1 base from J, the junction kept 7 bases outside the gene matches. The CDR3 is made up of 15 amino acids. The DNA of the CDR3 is TGTGCCAGCAACTCGGGACAGGGACCCCAAGAGACCCAGTACTTC. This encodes CASNSGQGPQETQYF.

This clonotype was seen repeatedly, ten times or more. Here the CDR3 DNA reads TGTGCCAGCAGTTTGGCAGGAACCGGCGGGGAGCTGTTTTTT. It codes for CASSLAGTGGELFF. The chain combines TRBV6-5 with TRBJ2-2, with D uncertain. Trimming removed 4 bases from V and 7 bases from J, with 13 bases in between. This CDR3 has 14 amino acids. Germline values: CDR1 MNHEY, CDR2 SVGAGI.

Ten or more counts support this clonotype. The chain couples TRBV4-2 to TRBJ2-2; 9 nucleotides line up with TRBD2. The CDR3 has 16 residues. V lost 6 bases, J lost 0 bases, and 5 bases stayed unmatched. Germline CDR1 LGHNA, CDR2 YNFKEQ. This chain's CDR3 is CASSPRLAANTGELFF. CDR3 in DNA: TGTGCCAGCAGTCCTAGACTAGCGGCGAACACCGGGGAGCTGTTTTTT.

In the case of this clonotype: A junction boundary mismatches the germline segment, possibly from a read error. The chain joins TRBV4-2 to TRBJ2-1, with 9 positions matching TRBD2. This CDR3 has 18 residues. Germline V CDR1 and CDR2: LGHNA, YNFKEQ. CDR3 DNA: TGTGACAGCAGCCAAGAATCCGGGACTAGCCTCGTTTACAATGAGCAGTTCTTC. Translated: CDSSQESGTSLVYNEQFF.

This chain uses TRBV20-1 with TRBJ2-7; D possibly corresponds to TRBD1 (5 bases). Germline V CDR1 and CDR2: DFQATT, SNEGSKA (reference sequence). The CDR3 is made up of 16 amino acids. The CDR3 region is CCVRGQGAAYSYEQYF. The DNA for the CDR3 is TGCTGTGTTAGGGGCCAGGGTGCGGCCTATTCCTACGAGCAGTACTTC.

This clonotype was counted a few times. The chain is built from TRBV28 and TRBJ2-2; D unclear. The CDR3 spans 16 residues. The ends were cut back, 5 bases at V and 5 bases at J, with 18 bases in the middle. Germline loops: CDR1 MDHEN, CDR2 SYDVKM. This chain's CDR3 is CASSPTQGLRTGELFF. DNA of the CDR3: TGTGCCAGCAGTCCGACCCAAGGGTTAAGAACCGGGGAGCTGTTTTTT.

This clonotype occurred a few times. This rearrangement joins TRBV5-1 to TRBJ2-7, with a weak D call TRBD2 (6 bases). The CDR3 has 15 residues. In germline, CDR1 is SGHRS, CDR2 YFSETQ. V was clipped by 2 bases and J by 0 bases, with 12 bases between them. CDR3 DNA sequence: TGCGCCAGCAGCTTAAAAGCTAGCGACTCCTACGAGCAGTACTTC. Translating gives CASSLKASDSYEQYF. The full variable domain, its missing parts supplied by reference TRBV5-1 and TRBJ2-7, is KAGVTQTPRYLIKTRGQQVTLSCSPISGHRSVSWYQQTPGQGLQFLFEYFSETQRNKGNFPGRFSGRQFSNSRSEMNVSTLELGDSALYLCASSLKASDSYEQYFGPGTRLTVT.

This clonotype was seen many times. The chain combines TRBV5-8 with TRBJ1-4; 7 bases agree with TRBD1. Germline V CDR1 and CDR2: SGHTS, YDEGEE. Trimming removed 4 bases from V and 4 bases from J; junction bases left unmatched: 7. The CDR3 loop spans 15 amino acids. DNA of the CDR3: TGTGCCAGCAGCCTCGGGACAGCGGATAATGAAAAACTGTTTTTT. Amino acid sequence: CASSLGTADNEKLFF. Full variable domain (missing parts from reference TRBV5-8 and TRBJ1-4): EAGVTQSPTHLIKTRGQQATLRCSPISGHTSVYWYQQALGLGLQFLLWYDEGEERNRGNFPPRFSGRQFPNYSSELNVNALELEDSALYLCASSLGTADNEKLFFGSGTQLSVL.

CDR3 residues: CSAGGGPYEQYF. For the CDR3, the DNA is TGCAGCGCCGGGGGGGGGCCCTACGAGCAGTACTTC. This chain uses TRBV29-1 with TRBJ2-7, with 8 positions matching TRBD2. CDR3 size: 12 residues. CDR1 is SQVTM and CDR2 is ANQGSEA in the germline V gene. V gave up 7 bases and J gave up 2 bases; unmatched junction bases: 4.

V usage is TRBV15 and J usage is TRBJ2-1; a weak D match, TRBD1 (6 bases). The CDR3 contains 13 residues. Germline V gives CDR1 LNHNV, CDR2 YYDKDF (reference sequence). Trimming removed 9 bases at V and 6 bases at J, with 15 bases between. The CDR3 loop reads CATTTRTVNEQFF. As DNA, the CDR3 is TGTGCCACAACCACCCGGACAGTCAATGAGCAGTTCTTC.

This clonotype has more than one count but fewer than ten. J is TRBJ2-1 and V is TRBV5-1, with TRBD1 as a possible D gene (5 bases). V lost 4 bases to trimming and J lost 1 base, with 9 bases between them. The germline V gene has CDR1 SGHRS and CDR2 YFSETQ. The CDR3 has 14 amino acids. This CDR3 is CASSQGFSYNEQFF. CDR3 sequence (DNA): TGCGCCAGCAGCCAGGGCTTTTCCTACAATGAGCAGTTCTTC.

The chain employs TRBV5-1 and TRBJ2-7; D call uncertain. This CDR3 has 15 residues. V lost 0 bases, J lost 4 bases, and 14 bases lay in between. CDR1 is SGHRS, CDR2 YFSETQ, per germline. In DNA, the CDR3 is TGCGCCAGCAGCTTGGATTTGGGGATTGGGTACGAGCAGTACTTC. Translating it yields CASSLDLGIGYEQYF.

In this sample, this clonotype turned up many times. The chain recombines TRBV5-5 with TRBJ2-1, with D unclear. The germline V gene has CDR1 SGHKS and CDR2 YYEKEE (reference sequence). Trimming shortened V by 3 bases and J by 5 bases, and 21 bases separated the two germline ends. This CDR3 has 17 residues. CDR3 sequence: CASSSRERRPINNEQFF. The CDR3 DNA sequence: TGTGCCAGCAGCTCGAGAGAGCGCCGTCCGATAAACAATGAGCAGTTCTTC.

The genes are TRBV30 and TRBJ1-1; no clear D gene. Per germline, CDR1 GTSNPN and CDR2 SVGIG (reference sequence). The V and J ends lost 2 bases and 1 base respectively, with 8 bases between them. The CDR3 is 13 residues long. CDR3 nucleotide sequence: TGTGCCTGGAGTTTCGTGCAGAACACTGAAGCTTTCTTT. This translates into CAWSFVQNTEAFF.

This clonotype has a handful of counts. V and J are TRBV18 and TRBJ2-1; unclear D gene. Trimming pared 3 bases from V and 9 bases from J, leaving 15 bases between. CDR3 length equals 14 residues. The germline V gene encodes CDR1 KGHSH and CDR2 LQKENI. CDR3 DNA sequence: TGTGCCAGCTCACCCCGGGCGATACATCCTGAGCAGTTCTTC. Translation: CASSPRAIHPEQFF. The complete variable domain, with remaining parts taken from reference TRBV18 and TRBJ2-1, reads NAGVMQNPRHLVRRRGQEARLRCSPMKGHSHVYWYRQLPEEGLKFMVYLQKENIIDESGMPKERFSAEFPKEGPSILRIQQVVRGDSAAYFCASSPRAIHPEQFFGPGTRLTVL.

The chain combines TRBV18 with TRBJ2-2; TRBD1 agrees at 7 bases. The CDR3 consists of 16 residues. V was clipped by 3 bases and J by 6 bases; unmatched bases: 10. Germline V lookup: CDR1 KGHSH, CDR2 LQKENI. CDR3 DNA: TGTGCCAGCTCACCGTTCCGCAGGGGGTATTCCGGGGAGCTGTTTTTT. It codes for CASSPFRRGYSGELFF.

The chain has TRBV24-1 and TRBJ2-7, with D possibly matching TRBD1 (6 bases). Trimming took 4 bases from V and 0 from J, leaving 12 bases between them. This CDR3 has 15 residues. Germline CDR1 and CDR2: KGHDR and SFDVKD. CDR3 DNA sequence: TGTGCCACCAGTGAGGGACACATGAGCTCCTACGAGCAGTACTTC. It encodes CATSEGHMSSYEQYF.

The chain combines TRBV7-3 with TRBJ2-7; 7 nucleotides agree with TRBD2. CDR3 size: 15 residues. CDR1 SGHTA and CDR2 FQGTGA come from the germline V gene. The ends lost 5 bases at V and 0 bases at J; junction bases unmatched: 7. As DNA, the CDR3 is TGTGCCAGCAGCCAAACGGGGGGTCGCTCCTACGAGCAGTACTTC. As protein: CASSQTGGRSYEQYF.

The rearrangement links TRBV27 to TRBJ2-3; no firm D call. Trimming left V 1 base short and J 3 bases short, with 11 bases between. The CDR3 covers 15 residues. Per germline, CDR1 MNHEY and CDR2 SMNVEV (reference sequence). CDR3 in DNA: TGTGCCAGCAGTTTATGGAGTGGTCCGACAGATACGCAGTATTTT. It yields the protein CASSLWSGPTDTQYF.

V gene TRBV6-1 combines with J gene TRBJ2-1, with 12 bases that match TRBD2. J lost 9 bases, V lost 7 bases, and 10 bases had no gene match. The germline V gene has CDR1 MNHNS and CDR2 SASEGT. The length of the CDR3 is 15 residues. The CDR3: CASTTGASGGVEQFF. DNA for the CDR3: TGTGCCAGCACCACGGGCGCTAGCGGGGGGGTTGAGCAGTTCTTC.

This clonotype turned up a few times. The DNA for the CDR3 is TGTGCCAGCAGTGAAGCCGGAGGGGCGGAAGAGACCCAGTACTTC. This sequence encodes CASSEAGGAEETQYF. J is TRBJ2-5 and V is TRBV25-1; perhaps TRBD2 as D (6 bases). Germline values: CDR1 MGHDK, CDR2 SYGVNS. The V gene lost 2 bases and the J gene lost 3 bases, with 13 bases spanning the gap. This CDR3 is built from 15 residues.